This T cell receptor (beta chain) was obtained from a study of blood T cells in healthy people across ages (dated by TCRdb to 2013 to 2016). Background on the whole study: Template switching captured roughly one uniquely barcoded TCR beta cDNA molecule per two T cells in model experiments. To track age-related changes in TCR beta repertoire diversity, the study relied on deep sequencing normalized with unique cDNA molecular identifiers. The donors were split into four age groups: young (average 16 years), middle-aged (39), aged (roughly 65) and long-lived (82). To avoid experimental bias, donors of different ages were randomly spread across the sequencing lanes. Two additional independent replicas of 1 million unique cDNA reads from the same blood draw were analyzed for two donors (one aged 18 to 30 and one aged 80 or older). The research as a whole found: There was a strong correlation between observed TCR beta diversity and the percentage of naive T cells measured by flow cytometry. Bulk unsorted PBMC profiling prevented conclusive comparison of naive and antigen-experienced compartments. Observed TCR beta diversity per million T cells fell roughly linearly with age, and a significant reduction was already apparent by age about 43. Estimates of total diversity based on one million sequenced T cells were regarded as lower bounds and as underestimates. Compared with the aged group, the long-lived group had more naive CD4+ T cells, fewer expanded clones and increased TCR diversity, suggesting age selection. Because donor CMV infection status was unknown, age-related changes in expanded clonotypes were potentially confounded.

Notes on this clonotype: The antigen it recognizes is unknown. Base-call qualities are not available, and no considerably larger clone is one nucleotide away.

The donors were about 40 Caucasian individuals from Russia, aged roughly 6 to 100 years, who were systemically healthy. Each donor gave 9 to 10 milliliters of peripheral blood, collected into EDTA-treated Vacutainer tubes. Ficoll-Paque density-gradient centrifugation was used to isolate PBMCs, with at least 6.5 million obtained per sample. Total RNA was extracted from PBMCs with Trizol reagent, with at least 5 micrograms obtained per sample. For every donor, flow cytometry on a PBMC aliquot measured the percentage of naive CD45RAhigh/CD27high T cells. The library relied on 5' RACE. The reads were generated on an Illumina HiSeq 2500. A second PCR of about 6 to 12 cycles was run with a J-beta primer mix and a sample-barcoded 5' primer. A template-switch 5' adaptor carrying 12 random nucleotides introduced a unique molecular identifier onto each TCR beta cDNA molecule. Each sample yielded at least 2.5 million CDR3-containing paired-end reads. First-strand cDNA synthesis was performed from all RNA using the Mint cDNA synthesis kit, with priming by a TRBC-specific oligonucleotide. Following uracil-DNA glycosylase treatment, a first 18-cycle PCR with universal primers M1SS and BC2_uni_R was performed on all cDNA. The authors processed their data as follows. Each sample was normalized by randomly selecting 1 million high-quality reads, each carrying a distinct molecular identifier. Instead of being binned into consensus sequences, reads that shared molecular identifiers were thrown out. MiTCR, set to a Q25 quality threshold and the strictest error-elimination algorithm, was used for CDR3 identification, clonotype clustering and error correction. Lower-bound total TCR beta diversity was estimated with a nonparametric unseen species model using Euler transformation. The raw public reads went through TCRdb reprocessing: fastp at Q25, MiXCR clone calling, in-frame beta chains kept. Rows are unified per CDR3 protein, each entry keeping the most common DNA and genes. TCRdb, rather than the study authors, made the V and J calls. This sample lists about 780,000 distinct CDR3 sequences; roughly 46% were detected once. About a sixth of the sample lies in the top ten.

Trimming at the junction amounts to 1 base on V and 1 base on J, and the germline ends lie 7 bases apart. CDR1 and CDR2 (DFQATT, SNEGSKA) derive from the germline V gene (reference sequence). The CDR3 spans 13 residues, from the cysteine through the phenylalanine. Of the read, only the CDR3 DNA is kept; its 39 bases are in frame from base 1. The sequencing sample was made of blood. The clonotype originates from a man aged 80 or over in good health. The chain joins TRBV20-1 to TRBJ1-1; TRBD1 is a possible D gene, resting on 6 matching bases. The DNA reads TGCAGTGCTAGAGTACAGGGGAACACTGAAGCTTTCTTT. The translation is CSARVQGNTEAFF.